Shown below are 29 T cell receptor beta chains from a single sample sequenced in a study of CD8 T cells in ankylosing spondylitis. Each CDR3 protein is one row after TCRdb ran MiXCR on the 5' RACE reads. In the table there are 150,000 to 200,000 distinct CDR3 sequences, about 13% of which are singletons. Sequenced: blood, either unsorted or a sorted T cell fraction (not recorded which). The receptors were sampled from a male donor with ankylosing spondylitis or in good health (not recorded which).

In this sample, this clonotype turned up a few times. V and J are TRBV4-2 and TRBJ2-2; perhaps TRBD2 as D (6 bases). This CDR3 has 17 residues. CDR1 is LGHNA and CDR2 is YNFKEQ in the germline V gene. Between the trimmed V and J ends, which lost 0 bases and 5 bases, there was a span of 16 bases. CDR3 region: CASSQETNSGVTGELFF. CDR3 sequence (DNA): TGTGCCAGCAGCCAAGAGACCAATTCGGGGGTTACCGGGGAGCTGTTTTTT.

The table lists this clonotype with many counts. V and J are TRBV27 and TRBJ2-7; 9 bases align to TRBD2. The CDR3 totals 15 residues. CDR1 is MNHEY and CDR2 is SMNVEV in the germline V gene (reference sequence). The V and J ends lost 3 bases and 2 bases, in that order; junction bases with no gene match: 5. The chain's CDR3 is CASSLASGAAYEQYF. For the CDR3, the DNA is TGTGCCAGCAGTTTGGCTAGCGGGGCCGCCTACGAGCAGTACTTC.

The chain combines TRBV5-1 with TRBJ1-2; a possible D gene is TRBD1 (5 bases). Germline lookup yields CDR1 SGHRS and CDR2 YFSETQ. With 0 bases removed from V and 5 bases from J, the gap between germline ends came to 14 bases. CDR3 length: 15 amino acids. The CDR3 loop reads CASSLGNPGLYGYTF. The CDR3 nucleotides read TGCGCCAGCAGCTTGGGAAATCCGGGACTTTATGGCTACACCTTC.

V and J are TRBV3-1 and TRBJ2-6; 7 bases are a match to TRBD1. Germline V gene sequence: CDR1 LGHDT, CDR2 YNNKEL (reference sequence). The ends lost 5 bases at V and 2 bases at J; junction bases unmatched: 15. The CDR3 is made up of 19 amino acids. The CDR3 DNA sequence: TGTGCCAGCAGCAAAGTTCGCAGACAGGGCCTCCCTGGGGCCAACGTCCTGACTTTC. It is translated as CASSKVRRQGLPGANVLTF.

The gene calls are TRBV27 and TRBJ1-5; no definite D call. Germline V gene data show CDR1 as MNHEY and CDR2 as SMNVEV (reference sequence). The germline V and J ends were trimmed by 3 bases and 5 bases, with 14 bases remaining between them. The length of the CDR3 is 15 residues. This CDR3 is CASSFLGRGDQPQHF. As DNA, the CDR3 is TGTGCCAGCAGTTTTCTGGGTAGAGGTGATCAGCCCCAGCATTTT.

This clonotype was observed a handful of times. The rearrangement links TRBV9 to TRBJ2-3; TRBD1 or TRBD2 may be the D gene (6 bases each). Deletions cut 1 base from V and 6 bases from J, with 15 bases between. The CDR3 runs 15 residues. Germline CDR1 is SGDLS and CDR2 is YYNGEE. Here the CDR3 reads CASSVTTGGLDTQYF. The CDR3 region has the DNA TGTGCCAGCAGCGTAACGACCGGGGGCCTGGATACGCAGTATTTT.

The CDR3 region has the DNA TGTGCCAGCAAGCGGGAGATCCAAGAGACCCAGTACTTC. This translates into CASKREIQETQYF. The chain is built from TRBV28 and TRBJ2-5; 8 bases match TRBD2. This CDR3 is built from 13 residues. Germline loops: CDR1 MDHEN, CDR2 SYDVKM. V dropped 7 bases and J dropped 1; count of bases not matched to a gene: 2.

The chain recombines TRBV27 with TRBJ2-2, with D possibly being TRBD1 or TRBD2 (5 bases each). Germline values: CDR1 MNHEY, CDR2 SMNVEV (reference sequence). Trimming shortened V by 7 bases and J by 6 bases, and 18 bases separated the two germline ends. This CDR3 comprises 15 residues. As DNA, the CDR3 is TGTGCCAGCACCCCCGCTTCTTGGGGGTCCGGGGAGCTGTTTTTT. It is translated as CASTPASWGSGELFF.

V and J are TRBV20-1 and TRBJ2-3; D is ambiguous. Germline V gives CDR1 DFQATT, CDR2 SNEGSKA (reference sequence). There are 13 residues in the CDR3. The germline V and J ends were trimmed by 7 bases and 0 bases, with 11 bases remaining between them. Written as DNA, the CDR3 is TGCAGTGTACGGGTGTCTAGCACAGATACGCAGTATTTT. Amino acids: CSVRVSSTDTQYF.

The sample holds a few counts of this clonotype. The CDR3 spells CASSVFSGKGSEQYF. DNA for the CDR3: TGTGCCAGCAGCGTCTTTAGCGGGAAGGGGTCCGAGCAGTACTTC. The chain joins TRBV11-2 to TRBJ2-7, with TRBD2 matching over 8 bases. This CDR3 contains 15 residues. Per germline, CDR1 SGHAT and CDR2 FQNNGV. The junction had 12 bases not matched to a gene; V was cut back by 5 bases and J by 6 bases. Combining the CDR3 with reference TRBV11-2 and TRBJ2-7 gives the whole variable domain EAGVAQSPRYKIIEKRQSVAFWCNPISGHATLYWYQQILGQGPKLLIQFQNNGVVDDSQLPKDRFSAERLKGVDSTLKIQPAKLEDSAVYLCASSVFSGKGSEQYFGPGTRLTVT.

This clonotype was counted a few times. The rearrangement links TRBV7-7 to TRBJ2-6; D gene unclear. This CDR3 has 15 residues. Trimming took off 1 base at V and 0 bases at J, with 4 bases between the two ends. Germline CDR1 SSHAT, CDR2 FNYEAQ (reference sequence). DNA of the CDR3: TGTGCCAGCAGCTTAGGGCCCTCTGGGGCCAACGTCCTGACTTTC. Its translation: CASSLGPSGANVLTF.

In its sample, this clonotype was seen a few times. The chain joins TRBV25-1 to TRBJ2-7; possibly TRBD1 or TRBD2 for D (5 bases each). The CDR3 runs 15 residues. The V gene lost 1 base and the J gene lost 6 bases, with 16 bases spanning the gap. Germline CDR1 reads MGHDK; CDR2 reads SYGVNS. The CDR3 DNA follows: TGTGCCAGCAGTGAATTTAGCACAGGAGGCCTCGAGCAGTACTTC. The encoded protein is CASSEFSTGGLEQYF.

This clonotype has at least ten counts. The rearrangement joins TRBV29-1 to TRBJ2-1; TRBD2 is a possible D gene (5 bases). There are 13 residues in the CDR3. V gave up 1 base and J gave up 5 bases, with 9 bases separating them. Germline-derived CDR1 and CDR2 are SQVTM and ANQGSEA. The CDR3 spells CSVEVGLDNEQFF. CDR3 nucleotide sequence: TGCAGCGTTGAAGTTGGACTGGACAATGAGCAGTTCTTC.

Only a few counts were recorded for this clonotype. The chain joins TRBV15 to TRBJ1-5, with D perhaps matching TRBD1 (6 bases). The V gene's germline CDR1 is LNHNV and CDR2 YYDKDF (reference sequence). Trimming left V 2 bases short and J 6 bases short, with 17 bases between. The CDR3 length is 16 residues. Here the CDR3 reads CATSRTTGTTAQPQHF. The DNA of the CDR3 is TGTGCCACCAGCAGAACCACAGGGACGACGGCTCAGCCCCAGCATTTT.

The chain recombines TRBV27 with TRBJ2-7, with D hard to call. With 2 bases removed from V and 4 bases from J, the gap between germline ends came to 12 bases. There are 14 residues in the CDR3. Germline V CDR1 and CDR2: MNHEY, SMNVEV (reference sequence). CDR3 in DNA: TGTGCCAGCAGTTTAGGCCCCAATGCATACGAGCAGTACTTC. Translated: CASSLGPNAYEQYF.

This clonotype showed up many times. The chain joins TRBV12-3 or TRBV12-4 to TRBJ2-5; D unclear. The V end lost 6 bases, the J end lost 5 bases, and 10 bases lay between the germline ends. The CDR3 consists of 12 residues. CDR3 in amino acids: CASSPGGETQYF. The CDR3 DNA is TGTGCCAGCAGCCCAGGTGGTGAGACCCAGTACTTC.

CDR3 sequence (DNA): TGTGCCAGCAGCCAAGATTTGGGGGGGTGGCCCCTGGTGCAGTATTTT. The encoded protein is CASSQDLGGWPLVQYF. The V and J genes are TRBV3-1 and TRBJ2-3; 7 positions agree with TRBD2. The V segment lost 0 bases and the J segment 11 bases; nucleotides outside the gene matches: 14. This CDR3 is built from 16 residues. Germline V gives CDR1 LGHDT, CDR2 YNNKEL (reference sequence).

This rearrangement joins TRBV7-9 to TRBJ1-1; D remains ambiguous. Looked up from germline, CDR1 is SEHNR and CDR2 is FQNEAQ (reference sequence). The CDR3 runs 12 residues. Trimming cost V 5 bases and J 11 bases, with 15 bases left between them. The DNA for the CDR3 is TGTGCCAGCAGCCCCGAAGGAGCGTGGGCTTTCTTT. Its protein product is CASSPEGAWAFF.

The table lists this clonotype with a few counts. The V gene is TRBV5-6, the J gene TRBJ2-7; TRBD2 matches 7 bases. The CDR3 runs to 14 residues. Germline trimming cut 4 bases from V and 0 bases from J; bases unmatched to any gene: 4. The V gene's germline CDR1 is SGHDT and CDR2 YYEEEE. CDR3: CASSLGTNSYEQYF. For the CDR3, the DNA is TGTGCCAGCAGCCTCGGGACTAACTCCTACGAGCAGTACTTC.

This chain connects TRBV12-3 or TRBV12-4 to TRBJ1-1; 7 positions agree with TRBD1. The junction had 12 bases not matched to a gene; V was cut back by 6 bases and J by 5 bases. The CDR3 loop spans 15 amino acids. CDR3 residues: CASSPRGGPGTEAFF. In DNA, the CDR3 is TGTGCCAGCAGCCCTCGAGGGGGCCCGGGAACTGAAGCTTTCTTT.

This clonotype was detected only a few times. J is TRBJ2-3 and V is TRBV20-1, with 12 bases fitting TRBD1. V was pared by 6 bases and J by 5 bases, with 9 bases of the junction left unmatched. In germline, CDR1 is DFQATT, CDR2 SNEGSKA (reference sequence). This CDR3 has 15 residues. The CDR3 is CSASGQGAQGDTQYF. The CDR3 bases are TGCAGTGCGTCGGGACAGGGGGCGCAGGGAGATACGCAGTATTTT.

This chain links TRBV12-3 or TRBV12-4 with TRBJ2-1, with a tentative D call TRBD2 (5 bases). The CDR3 is made up of 14 amino acids. V gave up 3 bases and J gave up 4 bases, with 10 bases separating them. In nucleotides, the CDR3 is TGTGCCAGCAGTTTCGGACTGCTTTACAATGAGCAGTTCTTC. Amino acid sequence: CASSFGLLYNEQFF.

The V and J genes are TRBV29-1 and TRBJ1-1; D is perhaps TRBD1 (6 bases). The CDR3 length is 16 residues. V lost 3 bases to trimming and J lost 2 bases, with 19 bases between them. Per germline, CDR1 SQVTM and CDR2 ANQGSEA. The DNA of the CDR3 is TGCAGCGTTGATTATTGGGCAGGGGTTGTAAACACTGAAGCTTTCTTT. This gives the protein CSVDYWAGVVNTEAFF.

This clonotype has ten or more counts. The chain couples TRBV20-1 to TRBJ2-7; the D is unclear. The CDR3 loop spans 13 amino acids. Between the trimmed V and J ends, which lost 0 bases and 2 bases, there was a span of 8 bases. The V gene's germline CDR1 is DFQATT and CDR2 SNEGSKA (reference sequence). DNA for the CDR3: TGCAGTGCTAGAGAGGGCTACACCTACGAGCAGTACTTC. It translates to CSAREGYTYEQYF.

This clonotype was detected many times. In nucleotides, the CDR3 is TGCAGTGCTAGCGGGGACTCCTACAATGAGCAGTTCTTC. Translating it yields CSASGDSYNEQFF. The chain couples TRBV20-1 to TRBJ2-1, with TRBD2 as a possible D gene (5 bases). Per the germline V gene, CDR1 is DFQATT and CDR2 is SNEGSKA (reference sequence). The CDR3 length is 13 residues. The V gene lost 3 bases and the J gene lost 0 bases, with 6 bases spanning the gap.

This clonotype was counted only a few times. The rearrangement uses TRBV27 and TRBJ2-7, with D uncertain. Germline V gene data show CDR1 as MNHEY and CDR2 as SMNVEV (reference sequence). Trimming shortened V by 3 bases and J by 0 bases, and 15 bases separated the two germline ends. This CDR3 comprises 16 residues. In DNA form, the CDR3 reads TGTGCCAGCAGTTTCTCCCCAATTTTAAGCTCCTACGAGCAGTACTTC. Amino acid sequence: CASSFSPILSSYEQYF.

In its sample, this clonotype was seen a few times. This rearrangement joins TRBV11-3 to TRBJ1-2; 9 nucleotides line up with TRBD1. The CDR3 consists of 16 residues. CDR1 and CDR2 from the germline V gene are SGHNT and YENEEA. Unmatched junction bases numbered 7, after V lost 0 bases and J lost 5 bases. CDR3 nucleotide sequence: TGTGCCAGCAGCTTAGAGACAGGGGGAATGTTTTATGGCTACACCTTC. This translates into CASSLETGGMFYGYTF. The full variable domain, with the rest looked up from reference TRBV11-3 and TRBJ1-2, is EAGVVQSPRYKIIEKKQPVAFWCNPISGHNTLYWYLQNLGQGPELLIRYENEEAVDDSQLPKDRFSAERLKGVDSTLKIQPAELGDSAVYLCASSLETGGMFYGYTFGSGTRLTVV.

This chain connects TRBV20-1 to TRBJ2-2; a weak D match, TRBD2 (6 bases). The CDR3 has 12 amino acids. Trimming shortened V by 6 bases and J by 5 bases, and 10 bases separated the two germline ends. The germline CDR1 and CDR2 sequences are DFQATT and SNEGSKA (reference sequence). The CDR3 loop is CSARAGTGELFF. The CDR3 DNA is TGCAGTGCGCGGGCGGGGACCGGGGAGCTGTTTTTT.

This clonotype has just a few counts. The CDR3 loop reads CSASEVAFRDEQFF. As DNA, the CDR3 is TGCAGTGCTAGCGAGGTCGCGTTTAGGGATGAGCAGTTCTTC. This chain joins TRBV20-1 and TRBJ2-1; D is uncertain. The CDR3 spans 14 residues. With 3 bases removed from V and 8 bases from J, the gap between germline ends came to 17 bases. Germline CDR1 and CDR2: DFQATT and SNEGSKA (reference sequence).